A selection of T cell receptor beta chains follows, all from one sample in a study of Graves' ophthalmopathy and Graves' hyperthyroidism. TCRdb redid the calling of the multiplex PCR reads with MiXCR, one entry per CDR3 protein. The table records some 350,000 distinct CDR3 sequences, 15% to 20% of them present only once. The sequencing input was peripheral blood. The receptors shown here come from an adult woman with stable Graves' hyperthyroidism. The CDR3 runs from the conserved cysteine through the conserved F or W.

cdr3_aa: CSAPTSGDYEQYF; cdr3_length: 13; v_call: TRBV20-1
cdr3_aa: CSAKGESSYEQYF; cdr3_length: 13; v_call: TRBV20-1
cdr3_aa: CAKPGLGYGYTF; cdr3_length: 12; v_call: TRBV24-1
cdr3_aa: CASSPTGGVHEQYF; cdr3_length: 14; v_call: TRBV4-1
cdr3_aa: CSARDGGTRYEQYF; cdr3_length: 14; v_call: TRBV20-1
cdr3_aa: CATSGLGQQETQYF; cdr3_length: 14; v_call: TRBV24-1
cdr3_aa: CASSQEGLQGYEQYF; cdr3_length: 15; v_call: TRBV4-1
cdr3_aa: CASSQPDRKGITGELFF; cdr3_length: 17; v_call: TRBV13
cdr3_aa: CSVDLAGGSSYEQYF; cdr3_length: 15; v_call: TRBV29-1
cdr3_aa: CASSVSGLSGANVLTF; cdr3_length: 16; v_call: TRBV2
cdr3_aa: CASSLGTALTNEKLFF; cdr3_length: 16; v_call: TRBV9